The clone carrying this T cell receptor beta chain was counted only a few times. Antigen specificity is unknown. The isolated RNA, all of it, was reverse transcribed, so expressed TCRB transcripts were what got sequenced. The table came from immunoSEQ multiplex PCR; TCRdb's copy has only in-frame clones and leaves some out. The table includes about 650,000 clones, 9.5% to 15% detected once. The data originate from a study of beta chain features in type 1 diabetes. Per germline, CDR1 MNHEY and CDR2 SVGAGI. Trimming removed 7 bases from V and 4 bases from J, with 13 bases in between. CDR3 length equals 13 residues. General study points: Among patients with Type 1 diabetes, TCRB CDR3s were moderately but significantly shorter in every one of the four CD4+ subsets.

The clonotype originates from a man under 40 with type 1 diabetes. The chain combines TRBV6-5 with TRBJ1-1, with D uncertain. Sequences were obtained from naive CD4+ T cells from blood. CDR3 region: CASTLRGSTEAFF. The CDR3 region has the DNA TGTGCCAGCACTTTACGAGGGTCCACTGAAGCTTTCTTT.